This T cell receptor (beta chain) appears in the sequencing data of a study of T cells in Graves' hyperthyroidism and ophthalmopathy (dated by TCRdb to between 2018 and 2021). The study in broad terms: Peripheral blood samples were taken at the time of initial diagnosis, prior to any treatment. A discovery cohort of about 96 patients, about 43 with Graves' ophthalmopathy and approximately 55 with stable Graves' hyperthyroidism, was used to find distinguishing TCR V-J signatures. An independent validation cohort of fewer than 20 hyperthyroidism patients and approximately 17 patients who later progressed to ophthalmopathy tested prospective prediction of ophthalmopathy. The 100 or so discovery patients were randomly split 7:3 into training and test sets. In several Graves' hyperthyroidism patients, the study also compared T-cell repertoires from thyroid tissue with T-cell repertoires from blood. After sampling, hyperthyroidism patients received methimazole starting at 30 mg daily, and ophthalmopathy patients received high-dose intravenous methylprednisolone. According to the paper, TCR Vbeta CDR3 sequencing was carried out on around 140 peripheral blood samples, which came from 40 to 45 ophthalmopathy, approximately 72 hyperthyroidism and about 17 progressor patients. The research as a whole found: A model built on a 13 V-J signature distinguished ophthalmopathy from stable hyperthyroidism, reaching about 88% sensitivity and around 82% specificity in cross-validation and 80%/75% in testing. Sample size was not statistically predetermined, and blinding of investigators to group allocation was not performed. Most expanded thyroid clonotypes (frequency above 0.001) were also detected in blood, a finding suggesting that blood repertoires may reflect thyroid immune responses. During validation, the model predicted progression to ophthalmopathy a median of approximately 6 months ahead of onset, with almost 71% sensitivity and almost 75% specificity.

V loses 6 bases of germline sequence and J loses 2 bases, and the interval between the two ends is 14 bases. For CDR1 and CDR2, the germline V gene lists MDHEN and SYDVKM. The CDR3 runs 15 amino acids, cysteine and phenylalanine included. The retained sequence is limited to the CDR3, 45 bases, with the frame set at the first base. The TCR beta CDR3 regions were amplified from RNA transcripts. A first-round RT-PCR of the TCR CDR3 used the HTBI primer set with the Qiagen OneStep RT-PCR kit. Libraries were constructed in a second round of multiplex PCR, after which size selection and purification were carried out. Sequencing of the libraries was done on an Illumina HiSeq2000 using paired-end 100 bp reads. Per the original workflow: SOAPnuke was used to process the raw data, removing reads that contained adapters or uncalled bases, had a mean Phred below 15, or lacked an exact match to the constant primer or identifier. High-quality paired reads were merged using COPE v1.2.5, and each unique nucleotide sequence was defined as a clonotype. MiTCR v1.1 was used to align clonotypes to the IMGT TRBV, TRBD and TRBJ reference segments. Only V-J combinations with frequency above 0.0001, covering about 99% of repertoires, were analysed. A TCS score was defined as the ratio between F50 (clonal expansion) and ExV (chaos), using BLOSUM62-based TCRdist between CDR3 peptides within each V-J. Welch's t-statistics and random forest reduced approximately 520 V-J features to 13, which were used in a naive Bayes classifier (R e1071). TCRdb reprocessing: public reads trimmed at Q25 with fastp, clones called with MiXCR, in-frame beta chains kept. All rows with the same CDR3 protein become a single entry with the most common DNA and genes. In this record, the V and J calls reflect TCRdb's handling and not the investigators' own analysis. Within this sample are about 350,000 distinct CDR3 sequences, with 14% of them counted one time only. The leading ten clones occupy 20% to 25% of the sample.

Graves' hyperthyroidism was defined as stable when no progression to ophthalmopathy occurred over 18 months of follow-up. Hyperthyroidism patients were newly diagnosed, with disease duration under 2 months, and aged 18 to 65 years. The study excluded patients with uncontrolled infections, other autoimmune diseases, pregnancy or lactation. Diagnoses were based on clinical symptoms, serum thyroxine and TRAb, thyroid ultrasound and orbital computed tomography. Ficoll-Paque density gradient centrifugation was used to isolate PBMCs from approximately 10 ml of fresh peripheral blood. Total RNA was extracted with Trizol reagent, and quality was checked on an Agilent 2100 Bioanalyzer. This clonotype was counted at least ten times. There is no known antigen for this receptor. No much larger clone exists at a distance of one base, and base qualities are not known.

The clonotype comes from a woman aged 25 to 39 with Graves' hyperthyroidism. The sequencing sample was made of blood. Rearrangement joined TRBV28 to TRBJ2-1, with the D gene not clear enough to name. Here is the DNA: TGTGCCAGCAGGCCCTTGGCGGCCACCTACAATGAGCAGTTCTTC. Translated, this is CASRPLAATYNEQFF.